One sample yielded the 5 T cell receptor beta chains listed below, sequenced in a study of cytomegalovirus exposure and HLA in healthy donors. The PCR was carried out with 60 Vbeta primers and 13 Jbeta primers. Produced via immunoSEQ multiplex PCR; TCRdb's table is partial and in-frame only. Here the sample spans 200,000 or so clones, 70% to 90% being singletons. The sample comprised PBMCs. Receptor source: a woman aged 18-35 years in good health and CMV-seropositive.

The chain couples TRBV28 to TRBJ1-4; possible D gene TRBD1, 5 bases. The germline V gene has CDR1 MDHEN and CDR2 SYDVKM. Trimming removed 3 bases at V and 9 bases at J, with 17 bases between. The CDR3 has 15 amino acids. CDR3 bases: TGTGCCAGCAGTTTCCGGCTCCTGACAGTCCAAAAACTGTTTTTT. Translated: CASSFRLLTVQKLFF.

V usage is TRBV11-3 and J usage is TRBJ2-2, with a weak D call TRBD2 (7 bases). Germline V gives CDR1 SGHNT, CDR2 YENEEA. The ends were cut back, 4 bases at V and 4 bases at J, with 16 bases in the middle. The CDR3 totals 16 residues. CDR3 residues: CASSSRGARGTGELFF. The CDR3 bases are TGTGCCAGCAGCTCCCGGGGGGCGCGGGGCACCGGGGAGCTGTTTTTT.

This chain connects TRBV6-1 to TRBJ2-1; tentative D call: TRBD1 (5 bases). From germline, CDR1 is MNHNS and CDR2 SASEGT. The CDR3 has 11 amino acids. Trimming cost V 11 bases and J 8 bases, with 13 bases left between them. The CDR3 spells CAYSGAHEQFF. The CDR3 DNA reads as TGTGCCTATAGTGGGGCCCATGAGCAGTTCTTC.

CDR3 in amino acids: CASTRDYGYTF. CDR3 DNA: TGTGCCAGCACCCGGGACTATGGCTACACCTTC. The chain is built from TRBV7-9 and TRBJ1-2, with D hard to call. Trimming took 7 bases from V and 3 from J, leaving 6 bases between them. CDR3 length equals 11 residues. Germline CDR1 reads SEHNR; CDR2 reads FQNEAQ (reference sequence).

CDR3 region: CASSPVKTYGYTF. In DNA form, the CDR3 reads TGTGCCAGCAGCCCGGTAAAAACCTATGGCTACACCTTC. The rearrangement uses TRBV5-6 and TRBJ1-2; D gene ambiguous. CDR3 length: 13 residues. CDR1 and CDR2 (germline): SGHDT, YYEEEE. V was pared by 4 bases and J by 4 bases, with 11 bases between.